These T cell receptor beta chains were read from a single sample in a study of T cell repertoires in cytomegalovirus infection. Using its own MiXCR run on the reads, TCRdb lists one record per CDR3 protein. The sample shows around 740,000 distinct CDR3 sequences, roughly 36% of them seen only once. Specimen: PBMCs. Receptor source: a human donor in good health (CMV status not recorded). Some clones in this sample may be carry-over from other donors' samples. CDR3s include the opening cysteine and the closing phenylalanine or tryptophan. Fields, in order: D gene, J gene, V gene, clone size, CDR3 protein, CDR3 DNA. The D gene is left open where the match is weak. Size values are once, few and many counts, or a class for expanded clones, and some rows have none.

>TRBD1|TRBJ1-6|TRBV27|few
CASSFGLGQGNSPLHF
TGTGCCAGCAGTTTCGGTCTGGGACAGGGTAATTCACCCCTCCACTTT
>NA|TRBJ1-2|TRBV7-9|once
CASSLARAADGYTF
TGTGCCAGCAGCTTAGCGCGGGCAGCGGATGGCTACACCTTC
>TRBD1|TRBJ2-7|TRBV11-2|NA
CASRYTVDRGSEQYF
TGTGCCAGCAGGTACACCGTGGACAGGGGATCTGAGCAGTACTTC
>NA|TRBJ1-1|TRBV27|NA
CASSLSSPTVNTEAFF
TGTGCCAGCAGTTTATCTTCCCCCACAGTTAACACTGAAGCTTTCTTT
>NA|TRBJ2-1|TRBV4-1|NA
CASSQDLTSHEQFF
TGCGCCAGCAGCCAAGATTTGACTAGTCATGAGCAGTTCTTC
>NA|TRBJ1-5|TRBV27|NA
CASSPQVHNNQPQHF
TGTGCCAGCAGTCCACAGGTGCATAACAATCAGCCCCAGCATTTT
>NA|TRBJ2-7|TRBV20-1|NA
CSPESRGVSSYEQYF
TGCAGTCCCGAAAGCCGCGGGGTTAGCTCCTACGAGCAGTACTTC
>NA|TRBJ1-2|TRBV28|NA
CASSLYANYGYTF
TGTGCCAGCAGTTTGTATGCTAACTATGGCTACACCTTC
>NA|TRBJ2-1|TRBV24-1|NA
CATSDPRQGSSYNEQFF
TGTGCCACCAGTGACCCAAGACAAGGGAGCTCCTACAATGAGCAGTTCTTC
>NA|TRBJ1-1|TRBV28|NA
CASSFPGRTVEAFF
TGTGCCAGCAGTTTCCCGGGGCGGACAGTTGAAGCTTTCTTT
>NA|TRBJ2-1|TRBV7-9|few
CASTTGVQDEQFF
TGTGCCAGCACCACTGGGGTTCAGGATGAGCAGTTCTTC
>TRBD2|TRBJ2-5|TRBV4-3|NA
CASSQVRLRSGGETQYF
TGCGCCAGCAGCCAAGTTCGTTTGCGGTCGGGAGGTGAGACCCAGTACTTC
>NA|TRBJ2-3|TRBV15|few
CATSRDGVLADTQYF
TGTGCCACCAGCAGAGATGGAGTTTTAGCAGATACGCAGTATTTT
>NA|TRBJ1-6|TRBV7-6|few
CASSLLGQGNNSPLHF
TGTGCCAGCAGCCTTCTCGGGCAGGGGAATAATTCACCCCTCCACTTT
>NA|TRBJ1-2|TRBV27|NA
CASSLSPFWVRYGYTF
TGTGCCAGCAGTTTATCCCCTTTTTGGGTCCGCTATGGCTACACCTTC
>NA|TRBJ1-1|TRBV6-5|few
CASSYSLGEPFNTEAFF
TGTGCCAGCAGTTACTCTTTGGGCGAGCCTTTTAACACTGAAGCTTTCTTT
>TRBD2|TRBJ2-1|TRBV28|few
CASISGLAASYNEQFF
TGTGCCAGCATCTCAGGACTAGCGGCCTCCTACAATGAGCAGTTCTTC
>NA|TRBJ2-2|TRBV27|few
CASSSGDLVNTGELFF
TGTGCCAGCAGTTCTGGGGACCTAGTAAACACCGGGGAGCTGTTTTTT
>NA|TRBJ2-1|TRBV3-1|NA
CASSQVTGPVEQFF
TGTGCCAGCAGCCAAGTAACAGGACCGGTTGAGCAGTTCTTC
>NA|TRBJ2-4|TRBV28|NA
CASTGWGEENIQYF
TGTGCCAGCACCGGCTGGGGGGAAGAAAACATTCAGTACTTC
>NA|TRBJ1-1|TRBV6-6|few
CASTKGGVANTEAFF
TGTGCCAGCACCAAGGGGGGGGTGGCGAACACTGAAGCTTTCTTT
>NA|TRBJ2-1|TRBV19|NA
CASSPPGGKRNNEQFF
TGTGCCAGTAGTCCCCCTGGGGGGAAACGGAACAATGAGCAGTTCTTC
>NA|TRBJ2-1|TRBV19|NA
CASSIAGDLPYNEQFF
TGTGCCAGTAGTATAGCGGGGGACCTTCCCTACAATGAGCAGTTCTTC
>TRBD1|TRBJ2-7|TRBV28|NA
CASETRMMGQNDSYEQYF
TGTGCCAGCGAGACGAGAATGATGGGACAGAATGACTCCTACGAGCAGTACTTC
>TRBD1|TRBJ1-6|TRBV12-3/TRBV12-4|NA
CASSLMGTGDPLHF
TGTGCCAGCAGTTTAATGGGGACAGGGGACCCCCTCCACTTT
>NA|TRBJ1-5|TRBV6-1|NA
CASSEVFWGDSNQPQHF
TGTGCCAGCAGTGAAGTATTTTGGGGTGATAGCAATCAGCCCCAGCATTTT
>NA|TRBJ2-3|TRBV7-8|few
CASSLEAALTDTQYF
TGTGCCAGCAGCTTAGAAGCGGCCCTCACAGATACGCAGTATTTT
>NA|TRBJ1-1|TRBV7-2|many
CASSLVPVMNTEAFF
TGTGCCAGCAGCTTAGTCCCAGTTATGAACACTGAAGCTTTCTTT
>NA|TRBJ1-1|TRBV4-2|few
CASSQDWGDLTEAFF
TGTGCCAGCAGCCAAGATTGGGGTGACCTCACTGAAGCTTTCTTT
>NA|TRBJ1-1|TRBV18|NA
CASSPTSNTEAYF
TGTGCCAGCTCACCGACATCTAACACTGAAGCTTACTTT
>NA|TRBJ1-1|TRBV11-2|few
CASSLIGNRVRMNTEAFF
TGTGCCAGCAGCTTAATCGGAAATCGGGTCAGGATGAACACTGAAGCTTTCTTT
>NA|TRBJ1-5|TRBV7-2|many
CASSPARGQYLGQPQHF
TGTGCCAGCAGCCCAGCGCGTGGACAGTACCTAGGGCAGCCCCAGCATTTT
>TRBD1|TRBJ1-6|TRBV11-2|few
CASSRQGDYSPLHF
TGTGCCAGCAGCCGACAGGGTGATTATTCACCCCTCCACTTT
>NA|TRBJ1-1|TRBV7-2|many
CASKLRMNTEAFF
TGTGCCAGCAAACTGAGAATGAACACTGAAGCTTTCTTT
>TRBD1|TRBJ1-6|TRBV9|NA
CASSETGSNSPLHF
TGTGCCAGCAGCGAGACAGGGTCGAATTCACCCCTCCACTTT
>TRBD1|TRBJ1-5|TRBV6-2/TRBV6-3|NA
CASSSGTGGMFNQPQHF
TGTGCCAGCAGCTCCGGGACAGGGGGTATGTTCAATCAGCCCCAGCATTTT
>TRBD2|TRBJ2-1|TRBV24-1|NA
CATSELAGGLYNEQFF
TGTGCCACCAGTGAGTTAGCGGGGGGGCTATACAATGAGCAGTTCTTC
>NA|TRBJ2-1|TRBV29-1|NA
CSVVRGNNEQFF
TGCAGCGTTGTCCGCGGAAACAATGAGCAGTTCTTC
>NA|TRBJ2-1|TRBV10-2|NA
CASSILSSYNEQFF
TGCGCCAGCAGTATTCTTAGCTCCTACAATGAGCAGTTCTTC
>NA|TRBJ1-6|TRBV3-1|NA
CASSQDIGYSPLHF
TGTGCCAGCAGCCAAGATATCGGTTATTCACCCCTCCACTTT
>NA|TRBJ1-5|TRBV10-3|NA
CAISTGEGTIQPQHF
TGTGCCATCTCGACAGGCGAAGGGACAATTCAGCCCCAGCATTTT
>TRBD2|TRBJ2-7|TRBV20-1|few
CSARDRQRGSYEQYF
TGCAGTGCTAGAGATCGGCAGCGGGGCTCCTACGAGCAGTACTTC
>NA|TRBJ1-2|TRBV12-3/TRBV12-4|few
CASSPGTLAISNYGYTF
TGTGCCAGCAGTCCCGGGACCTTGGCGATCTCTAACTATGGCTACACCTTC
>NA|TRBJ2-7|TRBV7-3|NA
CASRAAGAWEQYF
TGTGCCAGCAGGGCCGCAGGGGCCTGGGAGCAGTACTTC
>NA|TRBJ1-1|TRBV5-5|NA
CASSIRTVNTEAFF
TGTGCCAGCAGCATCCGGACAGTTAACACTGAAGCTTTCTTT
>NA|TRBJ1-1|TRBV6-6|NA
CASSRPTDGNTEAFF
TGTGCCAGCAGCCGCCCTACAGACGGGAACACTGAAGCTTTCTTT
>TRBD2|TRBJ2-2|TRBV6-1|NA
CASRTNRLAVSPNTGELFF
TGTGCCAGCAGGACCAACAGGCTAGCGGTATCCCCGAACACCGGGGAGCTGTTTTTT
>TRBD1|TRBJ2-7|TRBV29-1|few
CSVEDPATGGYEQYF
TGCAGCGTTGAAGATCCCGCGACAGGGGGCTACGAGCAGTACTTC
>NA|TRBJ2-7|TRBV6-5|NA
CASSWLDRPYEQYF
TGTGCCAGCAGTTGGTTGGACAGACCCTACGAGCAGTACTTC
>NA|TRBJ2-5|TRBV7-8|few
CASSLATGSEETQYF
TGTGCCAGCAGCTTAGCGACAGGTAGTGAGGAGACCCAGTACTTC
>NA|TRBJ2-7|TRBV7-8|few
CASSKQGRAYEQYF
TGTGCCAGCAGCAAGCAGGGGAGGGCCTACGAGCAGTACTTC
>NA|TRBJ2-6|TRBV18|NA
CASSPGGANVLTF
TGTGCCAGCTCCCCGGGTGGGGCCAACGTCCTGACTTTC
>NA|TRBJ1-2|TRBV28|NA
CASSFGSGQGANYGYTF
TGTGCCAGCAGTTTTGGGTCCGGACAAGGGGCTAACTATGGCTACACCTTC
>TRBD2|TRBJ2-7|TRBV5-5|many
CASSAGLADYEQYF
TGTGCCAGCAGCGCCGGACTAGCGGATTACGAGCAGTACTTC
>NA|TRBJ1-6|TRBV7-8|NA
CASSVVEKAYSPLHF
TGTGCCAGCAGTGTCGTTGAGAAAGCCTATTCACCCCTCCACTTT
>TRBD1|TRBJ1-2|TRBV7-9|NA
CASSAGQDYGYTF
TGTGCCAGCAGCGCGGGACAGGACTATGGCTACACCTTC
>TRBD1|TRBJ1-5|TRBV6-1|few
CASKTGAQPQHF
TGTGCCAGCAAGACAGGGGCTCAGCCCCAGCATTTT
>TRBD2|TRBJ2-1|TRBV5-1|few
CASSFSWLAGRNEQFF
TGCGCCAGCAGCTTTAGCTGGCTAGCGGGACGCAATGAGCAGTTCTTC
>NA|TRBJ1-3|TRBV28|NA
CASSEDPSSGNTIYF
TGTGCCAGCAGTGAGGACCCGAGCTCTGGAAACACCATATATTTT